Sequencing of this T cell receptor (beta chain) was carried out in a study of blood T cell repertoires in COVID-19. This clone appeared once. The V and J ends lost 0 bases and 6 bases, in that order; junction bases with no gene match: 6. Germline V gene lookup returns CDR1 KGHSH and CDR2 LQKENI. The CDR3 covers 16 residues. The data were produced by immunoSEQ multiplex PCR, yet TCRdb's version contains in-frame clones alone and is incomplete. The sample gives a few hundred thousand clones, approximately 88% of which show up once; approximately 3% is in the top ten. Sequences were obtained from peripheral blood. This receptor was taken from a woman aged 25 to 39 with COVID-19, enrolled during active disease. The V and J genes are TRBV18 and TRBJ1-5, with 9 bases aligning to TRBD1. The CDR3 loop is CASSPPLGQGLQPQHF. Here the CDR3 DNA reads TGTGCCAGCTCACCACCGTTGGGACAGGGACTTCAGCCCCAGCATTTT.